A single sample is the source of the 2 T cell receptor beta chains below, sequenced in a study of neurological immune-mediated disorders. TCRdb called the 5' RACE reads again in MiXCR, with one record for every CDR3 protein. This repertoire shows tens of thousands of distinct CDR3 sequences, around a tenth found once; its top ten account for 3% to 4%. Sequencing was performed on CD4+ T cells from blood. These receptors came from a woman in her 30s with HTLV-1-associated myelopathy (HAM/TSP).

The table lists this clonotype with many counts. The chain carries TRBV12-3 or TRBV12-4 and TRBJ2-7, with D unclear. This CDR3 comprises 13 residues. V was shortened by 1 base and J by 0 bases, with 4 bases between the two germline ends. For the CDR3, the DNA is TGTGCCAGCAGTTTAGGGAGCTCCTACGAGCAGTACTTC. The encoded protein is CASSLGSSYEQYF.

This clonotype was found many times. This chain connects TRBV7-8 to TRBJ2-2, with 8 bases fitting TRBD2. With 1 base clipped from V and 5 bases from J, the junction kept 9 bases outside the gene matches. The CDR3 has 17 amino acids. Per the germline V gene, CDR1 is SGHVS and CDR2 is FQNEAQ. The CDR3 region has the DNA TGTGCCAGCAGCTTAGGTCCAGCGGGGGTCAGTACCGGGGAGCTGTTTTTT. Translated, it gives CASSLGPAGVSTGELFF.